This T cell receptor (beta chain) was documented in a study of cytomegalovirus exposure and HLA in healthy donors. Overall study findings and caveats: The investigators catalogued 150 to 200 TCR beta chains as cytomegalovirus-associated. A classifier reportedly called cytomegalovirus status with high sensitivity and specificity.

This table comes from immunoSEQ multiplex PCR, and its TCRdb copy is limited to in-frame clones, with some not included. The data show 100,000 to 150,000 clones, with around 94% seen just once and around 1.3% held by the top ten. Germline-derived CDR1 and CDR2 are MNHEY and SVGAGI. Trimming shortened V by 2 bases and J by 2 bases, and 13 bases separated the two germline ends. CDR3 length: 15 residues. Separate from the approximately 650-subject first cohort, the roughly 120-subject validation cohort was the one that the donors belonged to. To note about this clone: Its antigen is unknown.

The chain is built from TRBV6-5 and TRBJ2-7; D is perhaps TRBD2 (5 bases). The specimen sequenced was PBMCs. This sequence originates from a woman younger than 35 in good health and CMV-seronegative. CDR3 DNA: TGTGCCAGCAGTTACACCCGGACTGCTGCCTACGAGCAGTACTTC. It codes for CASSYTRTAAYEQYF.